Given below is one TCR beta chain in context. The sample comes from a study of T cells in women clearing cervical HPV infection. This table comes from immunoSEQ multiplex PCR, and its TCRdb copy is limited to in-frame clones, with some not included. The record lists around 19,000 clones, of which the ten most abundant hold approximately 5%. The sample comprised blood buffy coat. This TCR was recovered from a woman between 18 and 70 years old with a cervical HPV16 infection that either progressed to CIN3+ or cleared (not recorded which).

CDR3 sequence: CASSRDGLGANVLFF. The sequenced CDR3 bases are TGTGCCAGCAGCCGCGACGGGTTGGGGGCCAACGTA. This chain links TRBV7-9 with TRBJ1-4, with D maybe TRBD1 (6 bases). The read terminates 3 residues ahead of where the CDR3 ends, so the germline J gene completes it. CDR3 length equals 15 residues. From germline, CDR1 is SEHNR and CDR2 FQNEAQ (reference sequence). Full variable domain (remainder filled in from reference TRBV7-9 and TRBJ1-4): DTGVSQNPRHKITKRGQNVTFRCDPISEHNRLYWYRQTLGQGPEFLTYFQNEAQLEKSRLLSDRFSAERPKGSFSTLEIQRTEQGDSAMYLCASSRDGLGANVLFFGSGTQLSVL.